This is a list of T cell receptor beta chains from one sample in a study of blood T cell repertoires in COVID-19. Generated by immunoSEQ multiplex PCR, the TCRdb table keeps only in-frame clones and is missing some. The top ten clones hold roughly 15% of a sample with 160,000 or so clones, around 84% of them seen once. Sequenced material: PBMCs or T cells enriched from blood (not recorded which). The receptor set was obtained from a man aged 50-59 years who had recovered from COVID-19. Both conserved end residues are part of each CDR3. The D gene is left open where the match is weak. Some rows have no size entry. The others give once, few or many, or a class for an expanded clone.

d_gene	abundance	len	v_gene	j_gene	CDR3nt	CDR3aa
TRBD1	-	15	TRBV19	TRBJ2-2	TGTGCCAGTAGTCCCCGGGACAGAGACACCGGGGAGCTGTTTTTT	CASSPRDRDTGELFF
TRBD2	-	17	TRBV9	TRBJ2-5	TGTGCCAGCAGCCCCCGTGGTAGCGGGGGGCTCGGGGAGACCCAGTACTTC	CASSPRGSGGLGETQYF
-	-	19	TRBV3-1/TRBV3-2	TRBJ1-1	TGTGCCAGCAGCCAAGTTGTTCTTCGCATGCAGGGGATGAACACTGAAGCTTTCTTT	CASSQVVLRMQGMNTEAFF
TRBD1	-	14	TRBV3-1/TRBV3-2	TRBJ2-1	TGTGCCAGCAGCCGGGACAGGGCCCCCAATGAGCAGTTCTTC	CASSRDRAPNEQFF
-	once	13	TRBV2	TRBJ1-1	TGTGCCAGCGCCGGGACACCTAACACTGAAGCTTTCTTT	CASAGTPNTEAFF
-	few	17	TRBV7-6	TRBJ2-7	TGTGCCAGCAGCCCTAGGGCGTGGCAGGGGAGTGCCTACGAGCAGTACTTC	CASSPRAWQGSAYEQYF
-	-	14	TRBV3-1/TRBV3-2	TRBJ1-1	TGTGCCAGCAGCCAAAACACGGGGAACACTGAAGCTTTCTTT	CASSQNTGNTEAFF
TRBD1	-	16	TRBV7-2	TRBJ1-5	TGTGCCAGCAGCATTACCGGGACAGGGGAACCTCAGCCCCAGCATTTT	CASSITGTGEPQPQHF
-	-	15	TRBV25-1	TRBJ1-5	TGTGCCAGCAGTGGAGCAGGATATAGCAATCAGCCCCAGCATTTT	CASSGAGYSNQPQHF
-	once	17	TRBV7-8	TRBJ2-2	TGTGCCAGCAGCTTAGCGCAAACAGGGTGGGTCACCGGGGAGCTGTTTTTT	CASSLAQTGWVTGELFF
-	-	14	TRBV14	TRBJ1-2	TGTGCCAGCAGCCAATACAGAAACCTCTATGGCTACACCTTC	CASSQYRNLYGYTF
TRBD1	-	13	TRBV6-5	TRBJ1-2	TGTGCCAGCGGGTGGGACAGTGACTATGGCTACACCTTC	CASGWDSDYGYTF
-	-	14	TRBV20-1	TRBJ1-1	TGCAGTGCTAGTTCCGGACAGTCTTTCACTGAAGCTTTCTTT	CSASSGQSFTEAFF
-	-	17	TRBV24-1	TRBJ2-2	TGTGCCACCAGTGATAGGCAAGGGGGTCCGAACACCGGGGAGCTGTTTTTT	CATSDRQGGPNTGELFF
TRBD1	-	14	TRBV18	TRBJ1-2	TGTGCCAGCTCACCCGGACAGGGGAACTATGGCTACACCTTC	CASSPGQGNYGYTF
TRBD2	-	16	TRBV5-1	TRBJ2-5	TGCGCCAGCAGCTTGGGGGCTAGCGGGCTCCAAGAGACCCAGTACTTC	CASSLGASGLQETQYF
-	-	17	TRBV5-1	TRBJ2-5	TGCGCCAGCAGCTTCGGGGGCGGGAGCGTATCCCAAGAGACCCAGTACTTC	CASSFGGGSVSQETQYF
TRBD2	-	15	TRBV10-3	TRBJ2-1	TGTGCCATCAGTGAGTCGGCTAGCGGTGGTAATGAGCAGTTCTTC	CAISESASGGNEQFF
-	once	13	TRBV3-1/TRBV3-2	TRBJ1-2	TGTGCCAGCAGCCCGGGAGTCAACTATGGCTACACCTTC	CASSPGVNYGYTF